This TCR beta chain was documented in a study of T-cell memory formation after mild COVID-19. Study in general: TCR clusters mostly belonged to single donors.

Sample barcodes and UMIs were carried by the TCR alpha and TCR beta cDNA libraries that 5'RACE generated with constant-segment primers. A single record per CDR3 protein comes from TCRdb applying MiXCR to the 5' RACE reads. This table holds about 270,000 distinct CDR3 sequences, roughly a sixth found once. This CDR3 comprises 12 residues. CDR1 is MNHEY and CDR2 is SVGAGI in the germline V gene. V lost 2 bases to trimming and J lost 5 bases, with 7 bases between them. In its sample, this clonotype was seen a few times. Sequencing was performed on PBMCs or a T cell subset sorted from them (not recorded which). V and J are TRBV6-5 and TRBJ2-7; TRBD1 might be the D (6 bases). The source is a young man who had mild COVID-19 (a few samples of this study predate the infection). Cell type and time point are not known. The CDR3, as DNA: TGTGCCAGCAGTTACCCAGGGGACGAGCAGTACTTC. It is translated as CASSYPGDEQYF.